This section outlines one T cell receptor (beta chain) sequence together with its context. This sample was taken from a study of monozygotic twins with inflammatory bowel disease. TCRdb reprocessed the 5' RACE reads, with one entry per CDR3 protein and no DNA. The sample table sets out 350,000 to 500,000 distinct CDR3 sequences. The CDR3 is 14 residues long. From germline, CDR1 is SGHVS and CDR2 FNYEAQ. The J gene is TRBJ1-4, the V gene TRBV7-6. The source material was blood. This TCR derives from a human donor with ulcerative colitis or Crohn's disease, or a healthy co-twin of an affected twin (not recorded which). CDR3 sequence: CASSLGAINEKLFF.